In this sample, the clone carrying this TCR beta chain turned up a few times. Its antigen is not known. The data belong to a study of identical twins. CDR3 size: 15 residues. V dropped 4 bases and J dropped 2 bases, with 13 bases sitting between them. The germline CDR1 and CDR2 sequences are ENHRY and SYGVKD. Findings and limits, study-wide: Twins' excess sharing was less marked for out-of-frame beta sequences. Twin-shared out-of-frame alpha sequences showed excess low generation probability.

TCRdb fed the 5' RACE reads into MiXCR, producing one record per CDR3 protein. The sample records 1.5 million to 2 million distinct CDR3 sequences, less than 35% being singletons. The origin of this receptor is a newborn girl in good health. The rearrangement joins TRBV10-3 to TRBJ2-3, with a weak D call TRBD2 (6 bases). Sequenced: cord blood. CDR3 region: CAISGGVRLTDTQYF. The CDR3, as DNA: TGTGCCATCAGTGGGGGGGTAAGGCTCACAGATACGCAGTATTTT.